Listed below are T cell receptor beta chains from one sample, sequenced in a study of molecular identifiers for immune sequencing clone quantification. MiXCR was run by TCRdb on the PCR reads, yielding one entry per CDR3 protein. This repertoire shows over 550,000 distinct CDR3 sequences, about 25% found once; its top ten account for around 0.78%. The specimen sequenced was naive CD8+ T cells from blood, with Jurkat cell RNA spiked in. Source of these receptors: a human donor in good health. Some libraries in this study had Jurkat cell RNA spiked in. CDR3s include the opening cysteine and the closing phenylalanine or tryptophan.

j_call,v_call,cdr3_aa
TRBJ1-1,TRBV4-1,CASSQDLGAFTEAFF
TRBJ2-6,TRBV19,CASSLGQTTTSGANVLTF
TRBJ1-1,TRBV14,CASSVGPQVFF
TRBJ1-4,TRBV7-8,CASSFLSTNEKLFF
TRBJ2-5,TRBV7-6,CASSLNAGGQQETQYF
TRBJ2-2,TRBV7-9,CASSLAPWTGELFF
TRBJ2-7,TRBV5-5,CASSNLQGTYEQYF
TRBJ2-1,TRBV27,CASSSIGQSSYNEQFF
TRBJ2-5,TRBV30,CAWSQEWTGVETQYF
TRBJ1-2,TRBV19,CASRTPDLNYGYAF
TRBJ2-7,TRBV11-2,CASSSGTGIYEQYF
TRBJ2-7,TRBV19,CASTPGMGGSYEQYF
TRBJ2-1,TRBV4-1,CASSQRLAGDEQFF
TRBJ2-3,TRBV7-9,CASSLTPSGGSSDTQYF
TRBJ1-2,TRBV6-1,CASRGDSLYGYTF
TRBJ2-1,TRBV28,CASSLSGAGANYNEQFF
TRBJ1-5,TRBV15,CATSEVGANQPQHF
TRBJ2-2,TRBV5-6,CASSGGADLNFANTGELFF
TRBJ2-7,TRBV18,CASSPPSGARGEQYF
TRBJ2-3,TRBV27,CASSLTGHYTDTQYF
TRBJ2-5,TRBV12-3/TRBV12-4,CASSWGDIQKGSQYF
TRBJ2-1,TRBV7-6,CASSSNRGQPYNEQFF
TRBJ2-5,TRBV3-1,CASSPDLGSETQYF
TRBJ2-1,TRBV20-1,CSARTSGRGNEQFF
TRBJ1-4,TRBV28,CASSRGFGEELFF
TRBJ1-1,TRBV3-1,CASSQEPQGVNTEAFF
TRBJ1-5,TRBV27,CASSLFPLQPQHF
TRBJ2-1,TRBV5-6,CASSFYRTYNEQFF
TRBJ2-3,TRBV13,CASSLGQGTLTDTQYF
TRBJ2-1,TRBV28,CASTNRGTYNEQFF
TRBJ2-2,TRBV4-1,CASSFRQGTGELFF
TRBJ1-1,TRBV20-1,CSVMAGTHTEAFF
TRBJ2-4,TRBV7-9,CASSPTEMDRGVKNIQYF
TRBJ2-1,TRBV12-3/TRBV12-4,CASSFPGLAGYNEQFF
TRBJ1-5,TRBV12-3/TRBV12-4,CASSIHRTQPQHF
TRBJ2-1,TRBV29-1,CSGEDSYNEQFF
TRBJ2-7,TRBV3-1,CASSQGLRTEDEQYF
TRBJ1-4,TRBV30,CAWRGQLNEKLSF
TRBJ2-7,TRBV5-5,CASSLSIAGSYEQYF
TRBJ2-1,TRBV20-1,CSARDDSSGVSYEQFF
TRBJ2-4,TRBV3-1,CASSQGRQPLAKNIQYF
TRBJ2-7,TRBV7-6,CASSPQRGTYEQYF
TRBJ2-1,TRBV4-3,CARRQATSAYNEQFF
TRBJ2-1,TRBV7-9,CASSFGSDLDEQFF
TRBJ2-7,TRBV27,CASSQYPTTAYEQYF
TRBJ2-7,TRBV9,CASGGAECEQYF
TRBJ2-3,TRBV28,CASLFRQGGVPDTQYF
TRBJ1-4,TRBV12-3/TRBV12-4,CASSFSGEKLFF
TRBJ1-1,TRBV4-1,CAGSPPNSQMNTEAFF
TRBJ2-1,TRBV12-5,CASGLTGYEQFF
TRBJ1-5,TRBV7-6,CASSPGESNQPQHF
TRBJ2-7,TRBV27,CASSPGPHLEQYF
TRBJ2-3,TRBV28,CASSIAGGRDTQYF
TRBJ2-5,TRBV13,CASSLQYDPGAQYF
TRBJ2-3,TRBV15,CATSGPGLPPGTQYF